This T cell receptor (beta chain) was identified during a study of control samples from healthy donors and cancer patients. TCRdb keeps only in-frame clones here, not all; method: immunoSEQ multiplex PCR. The sample carries around 140,000 clones, about nine tenths recorded once. Source material: PBMCs. The sequence came from a man aged 50-60 years with head and neck cancer.

For the CDR3, the DNA is TGCGCCAGCAGCTTCGTGCCGGGACAGGGGAACACCGGGGAGCTGTTTTTT. This gives the protein CASSFVPGQGNTGELFF. The chain uses TRBV5-1 and TRBJ2-2; 9 bases are shared with TRBD1. Trimming at V came to 2 bases and at J to 1 base, leaving 6 bases not matched to a gene. The CDR3 covers 17 residues. Germline-derived CDR1 and CDR2 are SGHRS and YFSETQ.